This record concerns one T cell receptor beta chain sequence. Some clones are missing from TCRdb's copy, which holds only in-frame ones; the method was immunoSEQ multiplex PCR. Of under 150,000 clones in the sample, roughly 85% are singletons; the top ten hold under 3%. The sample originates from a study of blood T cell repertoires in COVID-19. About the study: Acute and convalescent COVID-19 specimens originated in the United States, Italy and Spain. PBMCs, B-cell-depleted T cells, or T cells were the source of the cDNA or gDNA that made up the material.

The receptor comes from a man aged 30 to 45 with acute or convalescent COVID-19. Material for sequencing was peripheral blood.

CDR3: CASSQEKGPSYEQYF. The CDR3 coding sequence is TGTGCCAGCAGCCAAGAAAAGGGGCCCTCCTACGAGCAGTACTTC. This chain joins TRBV4-2 and TRBJ2-7; a weak D match, TRBD1 (5 bases). Germline values: CDR1 LGHNA, CDR2 YNFKEQ. The length of the CDR3 is 15 residues. Trimming left V 0 bases short and J 0 bases short, with 9 bases between.